This TCR beta chain was observed in a study of blood T cell repertoires in COVID-19. On the study more broadly: Whether acute or convalescent, the COVID-19 samples came from the United States, Italy and Spain.

V lost 8 bases and J 5 bases, leaving 25 bases between the germline ends. CDR3 length equals 17 residues. Per the germline V gene, CDR1 is SEHNR and CDR2 is FQNEAQ (reference sequence). In the original processing: The assay estimated nucleated cells by amplifying reference gene primers. The method was immunoSEQ multiplex PCR; TCRdb's version includes in-frame clones alone and lacks a portion of them. V, J and clone size were drawn from that table, and D and trimming were deduced from the DNA. The sample includes 200,000 to 300,000 clones, 84% of them seen just once. This chain links TRBV7-9 with TRBJ2-1, with D possibly matching TRBD1 (6 bases). This TCR derives from a man between 60 and 75 years old with acute or convalescent COVID-19. Source material: peripheral blood. CDR3 coding DNA: TGTGCCAGCGGGAGAGGGGGAAGGCCCACGGTTCACAATGAGCAGTTCTTC. As protein: CASGRGGRPTVHNEQFF.